A selection of T cell receptor beta chains follows, all from one sample in a study of shared clonotypes between healthy human individuals. Sequencing used immunoSEQ multiplex PCR; TCRdb keeps in-frame clones, though not all of them. Among about 1.5 million clones listed, 95% to 99% were seen once. The source material was naive CD4+ T cells sorted from blood. The receptors derive from a man aged 30-40 years in good health. Both conserved end residues are part of each CDR3. Fields, in order: V gene, D gene, J gene, clone size, CDR3 DNA, CDR3 protein. A D gene is named only where the DNA matches it firmly. Part of the rows lack a size; the others show once, few, many or a class for expanded clones.

v_gene: TRBV18; d_gene: TRBD2; j_gene: TRBJ2-7; abundance: NA; CDR3nt: TGTGCCAGCTCACCACCTCGGCAAAGCGGGAGGGACTTAACCTACGAGCAGTACTTC; CDR3aa: CASSPPRQSGRDLTYEQYF
v_gene: TRBV9; d_gene: NA; j_gene: TRBJ2-5; abundance: once; CDR3nt: TGTGCCAGCAGCGCGAGCACTCGGGTACAAGAGACCCAGTACTTC; CDR3aa: CASSASTRVQETQYF
v_gene: TRBV5-1; d_gene: NA; j_gene: TRBJ2-3; abundance: NA; CDR3nt: TGCGCCAGCAGCTTGATATCAGATCCGCAGTATTTT; CDR3aa: CASSLISDPQYF
v_gene: TRBV4-3; d_gene: TRBD2; j_gene: TRBJ2-1; abundance: NA; CDR3nt: TGCGCCAGCAGCCAAGATTCGGGACTAGTTCGGGAGCAGTTCTTC; CDR3aa: CASSQDSGLVREQFF
v_gene: TRBV18; d_gene: TRBD1; j_gene: TRBJ2-5; abundance: NA; CDR3nt: TGTGCCAGCGCGCGGGACAGGCAAGAGACCCAGTACTTC; CDR3aa: CASARDRQETQYF
v_gene: TRBV18; d_gene: NA; j_gene: TRBJ2-7; abundance: NA; CDR3nt: TGTGCCAGCTCACTGGGCCAGGGGGGACTGTACGAGCAGTACTTC; CDR3aa: CASSLGQGGLYEQYF
v_gene: TRBV2; d_gene: TRBD2; j_gene: TRBJ2-7; abundance: NA; CDR3nt: TGTGCCAGCAGCGCAATAGCGGGAGGGCCCTCGGGCGAGCAGTACTTC; CDR3aa: CASSAIAGGPSGEQYF
v_gene: TRBV7-6; d_gene: NA; j_gene: TRBJ2-2; abundance: NA; CDR3nt: TGTGCCAGCAGCTTAGTGGGTTCCAGCGTGAACACCGGGGAGCTGTTTTTT; CDR3aa: CASSLVGSSVNTGELFF
v_gene: TRBV5-4; d_gene: TRBD2; j_gene: TRBJ2-7; abundance: NA; CDR3nt: TGTGCCAGCAGCTTCCTTGGACTAGCGGGAAGAGAGCAGTACTTC; CDR3aa: CASSFLGLAGREQYF
v_gene: TRBV10-1; d_gene: NA; j_gene: TRBJ2-5; abundance: NA; CDR3nt: TGCGCCAGCAGTGAGGTGGGGATGGAGACCCAGTACTTC; CDR3aa: CASSEVGMETQYF
v_gene: TRBV27; d_gene: NA; j_gene: TRBJ2-1; abundance: NA; CDR3nt: TGTGCCAGCAGTACCTCAGGACAGCAGAACTCCTACAATGAGCAGTTCTTC; CDR3aa: CASSTSGQQNSYNEQFF
v_gene: TRBV6-1; d_gene: TRBD2; j_gene: TRBJ2-5; abundance: NA; CDR3nt: TGTGCCAGCAGTGAATGGCCGGGACTAGCGGGAGAGACCCAGTACTTC; CDR3aa: CASSEWPGLAGETQYF
v_gene: TRBV5-4; d_gene: TRBD2; j_gene: TRBJ2-5; abundance: once; CDR3nt: TGTGCCAGCAGCCGGGAGGGGAGGGAGACCCAGTACTTC; CDR3aa: CASSREGRETQYF
v_gene: TRBV28; d_gene: NA; j_gene: TRBJ2-7; abundance: NA; CDR3nt: TGTGCCAGCAGTTCGACCGGGAACCCTAGGTCCGGAAACTACGAGCAGTACTTC; CDR3aa: CASSSTGNPRSGNYEQYF
v_gene: TRBV18; d_gene: NA; j_gene: TRBJ1-3; abundance: NA; CDR3nt: TGTGCCAGCTCCCTAAAGAGCTCTGGAAACACCATATATTTT; CDR3aa: CASSLKSSGNTIYF
v_gene: TRBV11-3; d_gene: NA; j_gene: TRBJ2-2; abundance: NA; CDR3nt: TGTGCCAGCAGCTTAGTGGGTGGCAACACCGGGGAGCTGTTTTTT; CDR3aa: CASSLVGGNTGELFF
v_gene: TRBV5-1; d_gene: NA; j_gene: TRBJ2-2; abundance: NA; CDR3nt: TGCGCCAGCAGCTTGGGACGTGATTATAACACCGGAATGTTTTTT; CDR3aa: CASSLGRDYNTGMFF
v_gene: TRBV15; d_gene: NA; j_gene: TRBJ2-5; abundance: NA; CDR3nt: TGTGCCACCAGCAGAAGAACAGAATACCAAGAGACCCAGTACTTC; CDR3aa: CATSRRTEYQETQYF
v_gene: TRBV9; d_gene: TRBD2; j_gene: TRBJ2-5; abundance: NA; CDR3nt: TGTGCCAGCAGCGTAGCCGCCGGGGGGAGGGCAGAGACCCAGTACTTC; CDR3aa: CASSVAAGGRAETQYF
v_gene: TRBV29-1; d_gene: NA; j_gene: TRBJ1-5; abundance: NA; CDR3nt: TGCAGCGTTGCGGGCAGCAATCAGCCCCAGCATTTT; CDR3aa: CSVAGSNQPQHF
v_gene: TRBV11-3; d_gene: NA; j_gene: TRBJ2-7; abundance: NA; CDR3nt: TGTGCCAGCAGCTTAGTCTGGGGTGGCCCCTACGAGCAGTACTTC; CDR3aa: CASSLVWGGPYEQYF
v_gene: TRBV7-9; d_gene: NA; j_gene: TRBJ2-1; abundance: NA; CDR3nt: TGTGCCAGCAGCATACTTAATGAGCAGTTCTTC; CDR3aa: CASSILNEQFF
v_gene: TRBV7-2; d_gene: NA; j_gene: TRBJ2-5; abundance: NA; CDR3nt: TGTGCCAGCAGCTTAATGTGGGGGGAGGAGACCCAGTACTTC; CDR3aa: CASSLMWGEETQYF
v_gene: TRBV28; d_gene: NA; j_gene: TRBJ2-1; abundance: NA; CDR3nt: TGTGCCAGCAGTTTATTACGGGCAACTTACAATGAGCAGTTCTTC; CDR3aa: CASSLLRATYNEQFF
v_gene: TRBV2; d_gene: NA; j_gene: TRBJ1-5; abundance: NA; CDR3nt: TGTGCCAGCAGTGAAGCGGGACGGGATCAGCCCCAGCATTTT; CDR3aa: CASSEAGRDQPQHF
v_gene: TRBV11-1; d_gene: TRBD2; j_gene: TRBJ2-3; abundance: NA; CDR3nt: TGTGCCAGCAGCTTACTAGCGGGAGGTGGAGATACGCAGTATTTT; CDR3aa: CASSLLAGGGDTQYF
v_gene: TRBV9; d_gene: NA; j_gene: TRBJ2-1; abundance: NA; CDR3nt: TGTGCCAGCAGCGTAGAGGGGCAAAAGCAGTTCTTC; CDR3aa: CASSVEGQKQFF
v_gene: TRBV29-1; d_gene: NA; j_gene: TRBJ2-1; abundance: NA; CDR3nt: TGCAGCGTTTTCGTGAAGCGGAGAGACTCCTACAATGAGCAGTTCTTC; CDR3aa: CSVFVKRRDSYNEQFF
v_gene: TRBV2; d_gene: TRBD2; j_gene: TRBJ2-7; abundance: NA; CDR3nt: TGTGCCAGCAGTGCGGAGCGGGGGGACTACGAGCAGTACTTC; CDR3aa: CASSAERGDYEQYF
v_gene: TRBV7-2; d_gene: NA; j_gene: TRBJ2-1; abundance: NA; CDR3nt: TGTGCCAGCACCCCGGCGTCCAGCTCCTACAATGAGCAGTTCTTC; CDR3aa: CASTPASSSYNEQFF
v_gene: TRBV5-1; d_gene: NA; j_gene: TRBJ1-1; abundance: NA; CDR3nt: TGCGCCAGCAGTGAACAGAACACTGAAGCTTTCTTT; CDR3aa: CASSEQNTEAFF
v_gene: TRBV4-1; d_gene: TRBD1; j_gene: TRBJ1-4; abundance: NA; CDR3nt: TGCGCCAGCAGCCGAAGACAGGGGGCGGATGAAAAACTGTTTTTT; CDR3aa: CASSRRQGADEKLFF
v_gene: TRBV9; d_gene: NA; j_gene: TRBJ2-1; abundance: NA; CDR3nt: TGTGCCAGCAGCGCGCAGTCGTCCAGGCTGGGGCAGTTCTTC; CDR3aa: CASSAQSSRLGQFF
v_gene: TRBV9; d_gene: NA; j_gene: TRBJ2-7; abundance: NA; CDR3nt: TGTGCCAGCAGCGTAGGGGATACCTACGAGCAGTACTTC; CDR3aa: CASSVGDTYEQYF
v_gene: TRBV7-3; d_gene: NA; j_gene: TRBJ2-3; abundance: few; CDR3nt: TGTGCCAGCAGCCTCCGTGGGAGCACAGATACGCAGTATTTT; CDR3aa: CASSLRGSTDTQYF
v_gene: TRBV5-4; d_gene: TRBD1; j_gene: TRBJ2-5; abundance: once; CDR3nt: TGTGCCAGCAGCCGACAGGGGGAGACCCAGTACTTC; CDR3aa: CASSRQGETQYF
v_gene: TRBV5-1; d_gene: NA; j_gene: TRBJ1-3; abundance: NA; CDR3nt: TGCGCCAGTACCTTCGGACAGTTTGGCTCTGGAAACACCATATATTTT; CDR3aa: CASTFGQFGSGNTIYF
v_gene: TRBV12-5; d_gene: TRBD1; j_gene: TRBJ1-2; abundance: once; CDR3nt: TGTGCTAGTGGTTTCCAGGGGGCCTCATTGGGCGGCTACACCTTC; CDR3aa: CASGFQGASLGGYTF
v_gene: TRBV7-5; d_gene: NA; j_gene: TRBJ2-7; abundance: NA; CDR3nt: TGTGCCGGACCACTAGCGGGAGTTTACGAGCAGTACTTC; CDR3aa: CAGPLAGVYEQYF
v_gene: TRBV2; d_gene: NA; j_gene: TRBJ1-5; abundance: NA; CDR3nt: TGTGCCAGCAGTTATTTCATCGGGACAAGAAATCAGCCCCAGCATTTT; CDR3aa: CASSYFIGTRNQPQHF
v_gene: TRBV2; d_gene: NA; j_gene: TRBJ2-1; abundance: NA; CDR3nt: TGTGCCAGCAGGAGCCGGGACAACTACAATGAGCAGTTCTTC; CDR3aa: CASRSRDNYNEQFF
v_gene: TRBV7-3; d_gene: TRBD1; j_gene: TRBJ1-4; abundance: NA; CDR3nt: TGTGCCAGCAGCGCTCCGCCGCCGGACAGGGAAAATGAAAAACTGTTTTTT; CDR3aa: CASSAPPPDRENEKLFF
v_gene: TRBV5-5; d_gene: TRBD1; j_gene: TRBJ2-3; abundance: NA; CDR3nt: TGTGCCAGCAGGCGGGGACAGGGAGGGGATACGCAGTATTTT; CDR3aa: CASRRGQGGDTQYF
v_gene: TRBV27; d_gene: NA; j_gene: TRBJ2-5; abundance: NA; CDR3nt: TGTGCCAGCAGTTTATTCCTAGACGGGTTACGAGAGACCCAGTACTTC; CDR3aa: CASSLFLDGLRETQYF
v_gene: TRBV5-1; d_gene: TRBD1; j_gene: TRBJ1-2; abundance: once; CDR3nt: TGCGCCAGCAGCCCCCGGACAGGGGGCGACTATGGCTACACCTTC; CDR3aa: CASSPRTGGDYGYTF
v_gene: TRBV4-1; d_gene: NA; j_gene: TRBJ2-3; abundance: once; CDR3nt: TGCGCCAGCAGCCAAGATCTGCAGGGGTATGGAACAGATACGCAGTATTTT; CDR3aa: CASSQDLQGYGTDTQYF